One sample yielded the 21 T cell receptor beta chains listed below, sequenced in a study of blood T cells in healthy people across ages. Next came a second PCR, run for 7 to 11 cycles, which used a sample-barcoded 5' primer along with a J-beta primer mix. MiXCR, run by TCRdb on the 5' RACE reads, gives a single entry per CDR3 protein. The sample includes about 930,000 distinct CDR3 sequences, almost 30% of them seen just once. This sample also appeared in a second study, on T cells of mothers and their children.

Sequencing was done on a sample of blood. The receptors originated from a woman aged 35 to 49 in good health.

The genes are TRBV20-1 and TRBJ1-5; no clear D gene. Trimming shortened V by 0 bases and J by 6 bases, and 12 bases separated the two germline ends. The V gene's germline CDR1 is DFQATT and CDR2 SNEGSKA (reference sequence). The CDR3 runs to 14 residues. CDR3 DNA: TGCAGTGCTAGAGATGGCGGGGTTCGTCAGCCCCAGCATTTT. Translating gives CSARDGGVRQPQHF.

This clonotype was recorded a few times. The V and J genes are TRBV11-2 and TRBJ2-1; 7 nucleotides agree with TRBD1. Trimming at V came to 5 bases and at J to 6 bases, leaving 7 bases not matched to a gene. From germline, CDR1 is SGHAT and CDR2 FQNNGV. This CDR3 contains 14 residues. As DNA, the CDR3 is TGTGCCAGCAGCACGGACAGGTTAGGCAATGAGCAGTTCTTC. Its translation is CASSTDRLGNEQFF.

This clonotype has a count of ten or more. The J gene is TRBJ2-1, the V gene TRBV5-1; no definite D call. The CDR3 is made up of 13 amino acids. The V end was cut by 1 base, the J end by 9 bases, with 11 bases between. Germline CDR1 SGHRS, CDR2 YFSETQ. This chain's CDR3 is CASSLRGDSEQFF. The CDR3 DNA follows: TGCGCCAGCAGCTTGCGTGGGGATAGTGAGCAGTTCTTC.

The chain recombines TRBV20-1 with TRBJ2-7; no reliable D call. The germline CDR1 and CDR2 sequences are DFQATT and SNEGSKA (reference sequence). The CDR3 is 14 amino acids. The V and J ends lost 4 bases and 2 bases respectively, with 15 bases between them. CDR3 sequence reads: CSAMSYKSTYEQYF. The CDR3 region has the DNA TGCAGTGCTATGAGCTACAAATCAACCTACGAGCAGTACTTC.

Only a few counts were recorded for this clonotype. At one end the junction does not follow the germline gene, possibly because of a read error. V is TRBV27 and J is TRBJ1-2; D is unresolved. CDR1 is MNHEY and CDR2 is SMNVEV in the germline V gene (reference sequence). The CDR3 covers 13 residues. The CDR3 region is CASSPFPGTGCTF. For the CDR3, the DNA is TGTGCCAGCAGCCCTTTTCCGGGAACTGGCTGCACCTTC.

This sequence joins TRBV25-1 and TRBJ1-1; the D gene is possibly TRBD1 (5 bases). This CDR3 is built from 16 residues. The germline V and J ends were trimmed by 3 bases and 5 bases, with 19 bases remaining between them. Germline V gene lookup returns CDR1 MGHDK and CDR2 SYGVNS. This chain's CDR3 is CASSDRTLSRGTEAFF. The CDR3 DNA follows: TGTGCCAGCAGTGACCGGACACTAAGCCGGGGTACTGAAGCTTTCTTT.

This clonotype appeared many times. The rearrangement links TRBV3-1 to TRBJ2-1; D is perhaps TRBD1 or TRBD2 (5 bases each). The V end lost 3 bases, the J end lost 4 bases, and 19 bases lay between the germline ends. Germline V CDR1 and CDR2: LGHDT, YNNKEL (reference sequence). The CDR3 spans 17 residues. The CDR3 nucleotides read TGTGCCAGCAGCCAGAGTACAAACCGAGGGGTGTACAATGAGCAGTTCTTC. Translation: CASSQSTNRGVYNEQFF.

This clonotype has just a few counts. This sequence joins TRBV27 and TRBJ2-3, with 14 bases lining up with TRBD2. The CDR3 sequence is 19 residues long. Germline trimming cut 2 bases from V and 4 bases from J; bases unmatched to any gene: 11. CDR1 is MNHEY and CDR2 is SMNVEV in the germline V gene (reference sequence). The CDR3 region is CASSLEARTSGGRSDTQYF. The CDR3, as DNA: TGTGCCAGCAGTTTAGAGGCCAGGACTAGCGGGGGGAGGTCAGATACGCAGTATTTT.

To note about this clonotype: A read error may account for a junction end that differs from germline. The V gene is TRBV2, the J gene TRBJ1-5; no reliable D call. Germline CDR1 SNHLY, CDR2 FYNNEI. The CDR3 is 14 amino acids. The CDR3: CASSSDGSKQPQHF. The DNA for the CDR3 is TGTGCCAGCAGCTCCGACGGGAGCAAGCAGCCCCAGCATTTT. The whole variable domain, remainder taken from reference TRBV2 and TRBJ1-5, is EPEVTQTPSHQVTQMGQEVILRCVPISNHLYFYWYRQILGQKVEFLVSFYNNEISEKSEIFDDQFSVERPDGSNFTLKIRSTKLEDSAMYFCASSSDGSKQPQHFGDGTRLSIL.

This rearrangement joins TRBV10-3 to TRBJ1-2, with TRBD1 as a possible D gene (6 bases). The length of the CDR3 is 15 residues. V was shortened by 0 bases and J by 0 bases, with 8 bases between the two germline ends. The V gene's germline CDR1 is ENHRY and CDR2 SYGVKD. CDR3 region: CAISESSGANYGYTF. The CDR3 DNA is TGTGCCATCAGTGAGTCTTCAGGGGCTAACTATGGCTACACCTTC.

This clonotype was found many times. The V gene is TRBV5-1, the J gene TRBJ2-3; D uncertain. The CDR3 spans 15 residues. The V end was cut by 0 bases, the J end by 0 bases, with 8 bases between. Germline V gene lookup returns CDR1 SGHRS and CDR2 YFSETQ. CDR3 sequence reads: CASSLDHASTDTQYF. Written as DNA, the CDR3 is TGCGCCAGCAGCTTGGACCACGCTAGCACAGATACGCAGTATTTT.

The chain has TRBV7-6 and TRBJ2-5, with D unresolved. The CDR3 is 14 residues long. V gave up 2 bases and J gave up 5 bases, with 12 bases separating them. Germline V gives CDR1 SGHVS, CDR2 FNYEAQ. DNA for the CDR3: TGTGCCAGCAGCTTAATTACCCAGGCGGAGACCCAGTACTTC. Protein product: CASSLITQAETQYF. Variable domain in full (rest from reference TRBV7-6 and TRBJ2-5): GAGVSQSPRYKVTKRGQDVALRCDPISGHVSLYWYRQALGQGPEFLTYFNYEAQQDKSGLPNDRFSAERPEGSISTLTIQRTEQRDSAMYRCASSLITQAETQYFGPGTRLLVL.

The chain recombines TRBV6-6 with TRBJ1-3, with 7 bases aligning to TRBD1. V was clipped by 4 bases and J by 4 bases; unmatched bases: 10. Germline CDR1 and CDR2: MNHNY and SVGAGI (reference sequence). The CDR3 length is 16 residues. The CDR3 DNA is TGTGCCAGCAGTTCCCCACAGGGGTTGAGGGGAAACACCATATATTTT. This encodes CASSSPQGLRGNTIYF.

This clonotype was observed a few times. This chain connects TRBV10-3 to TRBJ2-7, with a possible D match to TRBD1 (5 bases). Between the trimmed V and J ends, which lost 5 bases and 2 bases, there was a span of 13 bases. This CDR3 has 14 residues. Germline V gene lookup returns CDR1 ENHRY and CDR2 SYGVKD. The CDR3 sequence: CAISIGQGAYEQYF. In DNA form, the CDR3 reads TGTGCCATCAGTATAGGCCAGGGCGCCTACGAGCAGTACTTC.

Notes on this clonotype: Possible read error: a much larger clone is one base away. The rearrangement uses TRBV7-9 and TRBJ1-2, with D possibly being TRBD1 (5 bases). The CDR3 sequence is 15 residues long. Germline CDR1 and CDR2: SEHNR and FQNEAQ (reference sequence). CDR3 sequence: CASSLGVRANYDYTF. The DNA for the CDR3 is TGTGCCAGCAGCTTAGGGGTCAGGGCGAACTATGACTACACCTTC.

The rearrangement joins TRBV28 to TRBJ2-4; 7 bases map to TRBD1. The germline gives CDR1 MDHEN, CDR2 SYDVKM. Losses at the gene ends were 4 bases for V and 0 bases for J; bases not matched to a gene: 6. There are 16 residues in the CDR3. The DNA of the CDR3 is TGTGCCAGCAGTTACGGGACAGCGCTAGCCAAAAACATTCAGTACTTC. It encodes CASSYGTALAKNIQYF.

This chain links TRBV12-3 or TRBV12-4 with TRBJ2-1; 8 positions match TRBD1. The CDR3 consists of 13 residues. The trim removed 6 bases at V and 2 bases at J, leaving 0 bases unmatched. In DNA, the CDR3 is TGTGCCAGCAGGGGACAGGCCTACAATGAGCAGTTCTTC. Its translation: CASRGQAYNEQFF.

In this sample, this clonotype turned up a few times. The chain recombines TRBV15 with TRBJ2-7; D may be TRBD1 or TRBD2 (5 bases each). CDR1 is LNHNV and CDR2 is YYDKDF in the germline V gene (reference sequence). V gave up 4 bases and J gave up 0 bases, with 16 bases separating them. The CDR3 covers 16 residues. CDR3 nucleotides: TGTGCCACCAGCATCGGCTCCGGGACCGACTCCTACGAGCAGTACTTC. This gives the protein CATSIGSGTDSYEQYF.

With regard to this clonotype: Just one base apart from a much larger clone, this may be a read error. In DNA, the CDR3 is TGTGCCAGCACCTTCGGCGACAGGTGGGCGGATCAGCCCCAGCATTTT. This sequence encodes CASTFGDRWADQPQHF. This chain connects TRBV5-5 to TRBJ1-5; the D gene is possibly TRBD1 (6 bases). This CDR3 comprises 16 residues. Per germline, CDR1 SGHKS and CDR2 YYEKEE (reference sequence). With 6 bases removed from V and 5 bases from J, the gap between germline ends came to 21 bases.

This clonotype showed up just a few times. CDR3 protein: CSARDPGLAGAQFF. CDR3 in DNA: TGCAGTGCTAGAGACCCGGGACTAGCGGGGGCGCAGTTCTTC. This chain uses TRBV20-1 with TRBJ2-1, with 14 bases lining up with TRBD2. V lost 0 bases and J lost 12; bases outside the gene matches: 4. The CDR3 sequence is 14 residues long. The germline V gene encodes CDR1 DFQATT and CDR2 SNEGSKA (reference sequence).

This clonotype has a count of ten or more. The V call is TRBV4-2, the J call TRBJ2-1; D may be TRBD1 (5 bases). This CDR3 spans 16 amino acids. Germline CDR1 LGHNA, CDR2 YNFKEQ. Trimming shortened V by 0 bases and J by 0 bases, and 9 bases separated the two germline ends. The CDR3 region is CASSQERGASYNEQFF. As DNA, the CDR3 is TGTGCCAGCAGCCAAGAAAGGGGCGCCTCCTACAATGAGCAGTTCTTC.